This T cell receptor (beta chain) originates from a study of CD8+CD57+ T cells in acquired aplastic anemia. About the research overall: Average DNA yield from sorted CD4+ and CD8+ cells was around 3.2 ug. Healthy donors gave 9.5 million to 12 million reads on average for CD4+ cells.

This clonotype has at least ten counts. Genomic DNA acted as the template from which TCR beta VDJ combination and CDR3 sequence profiling were carried out. TCRdb itself ran the reads through MiXCR, one entry per CDR3 protein. The table includes some 190,000 distinct CDR3 sequences, around half detected once. The receptor comes from a human donor in good health. Specimen: sorted CD4+, CD8+, or CD8+CD57+ T cells (not recorded which) from PBMCs.

CDR3 nucleotides: TGTGCCAGCAGTTACGACAGGGTACAGCCCCAGCATTTT. Protein sequence: CASSYDRVQPQHF. The chain uses TRBV6-5 and TRBJ1-5; the match to TRBD1 covers 7 bases. J was trimmed by 7 bases and V by 2 bases; bases with no gene match: 2. In germline, CDR1 is MNHEY, CDR2 SVGAGI. This CDR3 contains 13 residues.